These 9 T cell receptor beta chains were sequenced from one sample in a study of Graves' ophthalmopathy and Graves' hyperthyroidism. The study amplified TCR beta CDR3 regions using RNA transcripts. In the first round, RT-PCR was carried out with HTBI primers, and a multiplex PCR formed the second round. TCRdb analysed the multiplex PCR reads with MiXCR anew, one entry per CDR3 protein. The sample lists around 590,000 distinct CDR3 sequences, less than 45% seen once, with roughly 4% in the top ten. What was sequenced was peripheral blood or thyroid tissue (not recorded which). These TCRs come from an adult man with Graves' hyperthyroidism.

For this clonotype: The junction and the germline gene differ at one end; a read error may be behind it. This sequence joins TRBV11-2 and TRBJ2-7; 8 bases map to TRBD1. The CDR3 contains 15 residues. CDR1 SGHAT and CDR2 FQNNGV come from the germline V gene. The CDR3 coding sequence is TGTACCAGCAGCTCTCTGAGGGACAGGCACTACGAGCAGTACTTC. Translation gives CTSSSLRDRHYEQYF.

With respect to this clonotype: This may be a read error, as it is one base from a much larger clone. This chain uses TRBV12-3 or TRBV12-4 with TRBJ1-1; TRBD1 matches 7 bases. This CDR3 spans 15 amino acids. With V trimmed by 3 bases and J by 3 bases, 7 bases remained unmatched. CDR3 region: CASSFLGQRYTEAFF. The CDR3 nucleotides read TGTGCCAGCAGTTTTTTGGGACAGCGCTACACTGAAGCTTTCTTT.

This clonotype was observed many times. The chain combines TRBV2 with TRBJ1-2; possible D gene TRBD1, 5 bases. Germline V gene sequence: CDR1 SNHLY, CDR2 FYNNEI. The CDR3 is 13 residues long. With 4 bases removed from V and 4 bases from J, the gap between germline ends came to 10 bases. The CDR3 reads CASSGGIFYGYTF. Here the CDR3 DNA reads TGTGCCAGCAGTGGGGGCATCTTCTATGGCTACACCTTC.

CDR3 region: CASSRPPANPYNEQFF. DNA of the CDR3: TGTGCCAGTAGTCGTCCGCCAGCCAACCCCTACAATGAGCAGTTCTTC. The chain joins TRBV19 to TRBJ2-1; D is uncertain. Germline CDR1 LNHDA, CDR2 SQIVND (reference sequence). The CDR3 is 16 amino acids. V shed 5 bases and J shed 2 bases, with 16 bases lying between them.

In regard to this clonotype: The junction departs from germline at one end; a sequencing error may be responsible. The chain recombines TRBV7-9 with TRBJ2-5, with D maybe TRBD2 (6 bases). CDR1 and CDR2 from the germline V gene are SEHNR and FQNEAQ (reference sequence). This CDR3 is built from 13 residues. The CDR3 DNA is TGTGCCAACAGCTACGGGGGCCAAGAGACCCAGTACTTC. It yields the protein CANSYGGQETQYF.

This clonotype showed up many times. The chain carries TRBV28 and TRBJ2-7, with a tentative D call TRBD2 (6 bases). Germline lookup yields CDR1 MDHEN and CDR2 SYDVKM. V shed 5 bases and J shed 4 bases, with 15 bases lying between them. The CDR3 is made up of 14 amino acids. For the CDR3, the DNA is TGTGCCAGCAGTGGCGGAGGGACCCTATACGAGCAGTACTTC. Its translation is CASSGGGTLYEQYF.

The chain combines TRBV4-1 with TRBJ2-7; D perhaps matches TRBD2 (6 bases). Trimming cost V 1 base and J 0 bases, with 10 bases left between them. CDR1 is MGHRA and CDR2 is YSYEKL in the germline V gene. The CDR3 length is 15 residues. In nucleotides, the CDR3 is TGCGCCAGCAGCCAAGGGGCGGGGTTCTCCTACGAGCAGTACTTC. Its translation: CASSQGAGFSYEQYF.

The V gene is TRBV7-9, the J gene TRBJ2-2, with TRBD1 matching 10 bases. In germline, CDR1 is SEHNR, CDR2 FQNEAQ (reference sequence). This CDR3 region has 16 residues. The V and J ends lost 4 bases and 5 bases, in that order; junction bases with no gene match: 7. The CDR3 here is CASSSRQGAATGELFF. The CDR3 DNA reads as TGTGCCAGCAGCTCGAGACAGGGGGCGGCTACCGGGGAGCTGTTTTTT.

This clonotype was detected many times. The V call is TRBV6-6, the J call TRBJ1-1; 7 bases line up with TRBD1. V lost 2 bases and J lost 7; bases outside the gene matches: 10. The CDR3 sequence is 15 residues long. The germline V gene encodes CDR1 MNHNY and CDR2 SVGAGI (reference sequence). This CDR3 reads CASSYPQRDSLEAFF. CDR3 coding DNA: TGTGCCAGCAGTTACCCCCAAAGGGACAGCCTTGAAGCTTTCTTT.